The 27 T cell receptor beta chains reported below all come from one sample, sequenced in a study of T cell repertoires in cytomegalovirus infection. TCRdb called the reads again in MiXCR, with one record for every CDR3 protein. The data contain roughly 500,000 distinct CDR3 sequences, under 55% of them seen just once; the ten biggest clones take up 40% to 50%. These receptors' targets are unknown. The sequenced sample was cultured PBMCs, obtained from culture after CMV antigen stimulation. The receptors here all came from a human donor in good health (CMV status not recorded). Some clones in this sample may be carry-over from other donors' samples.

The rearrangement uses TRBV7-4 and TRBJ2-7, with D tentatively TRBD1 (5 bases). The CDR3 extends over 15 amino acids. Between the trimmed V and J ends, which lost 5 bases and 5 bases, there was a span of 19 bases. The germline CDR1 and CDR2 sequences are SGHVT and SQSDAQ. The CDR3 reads CASSPISDSKDEQYF. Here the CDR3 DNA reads TGTGCCAGCAGCCCTATCTCAGACAGCAAGGACGAGCAGTACTTC.

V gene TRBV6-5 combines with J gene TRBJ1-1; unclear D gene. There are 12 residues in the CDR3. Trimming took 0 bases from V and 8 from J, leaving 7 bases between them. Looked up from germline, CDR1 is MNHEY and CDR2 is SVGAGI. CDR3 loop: CASSYSQEEAFF. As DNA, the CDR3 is TGTGCCAGCAGTTACTCTCAAGAGGAAGCTTTCTTT.

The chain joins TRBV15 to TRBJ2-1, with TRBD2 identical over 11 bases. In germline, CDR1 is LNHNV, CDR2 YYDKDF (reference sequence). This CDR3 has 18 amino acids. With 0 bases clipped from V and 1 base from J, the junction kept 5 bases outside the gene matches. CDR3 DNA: TGTGCCACCAGCAGAGAGGGACTAGCGGAATTGTCCTACAATGAGCAGTTCTTC. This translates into CATSREGLAELSYNEQFF.

The CDR3 sequence: CASSETGGGETQYF. The CDR3 DNA follows: TGTGCCAGCAGTGAAACCGGGGGAGGTGAGACCCAGTACTTC. V is TRBV2 and J is TRBJ2-5; maybe TRBD2 (6 bases). With 2 bases removed from V and 5 bases from J, the gap between germline ends came to 12 bases. The CDR3 contains 14 residues. CDR1 is SNHLY and CDR2 is FYNNEI in the germline V gene.

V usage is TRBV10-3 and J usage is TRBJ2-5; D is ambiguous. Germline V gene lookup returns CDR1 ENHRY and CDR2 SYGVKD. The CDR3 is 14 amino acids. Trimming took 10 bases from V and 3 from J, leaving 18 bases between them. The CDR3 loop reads CATNDPHGEETQYF. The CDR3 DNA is TGTGCCACAAATGACCCCCATGGAGAAGAGACCCAGTACTTC.

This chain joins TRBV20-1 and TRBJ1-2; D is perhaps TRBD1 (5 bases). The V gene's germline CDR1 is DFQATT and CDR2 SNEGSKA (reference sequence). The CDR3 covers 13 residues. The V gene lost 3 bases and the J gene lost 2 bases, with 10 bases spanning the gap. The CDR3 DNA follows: TGCAGTGCTAGGATGGCAGGGAACTATGGCTACACCTTC. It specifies CSARMAGNYGYTF.

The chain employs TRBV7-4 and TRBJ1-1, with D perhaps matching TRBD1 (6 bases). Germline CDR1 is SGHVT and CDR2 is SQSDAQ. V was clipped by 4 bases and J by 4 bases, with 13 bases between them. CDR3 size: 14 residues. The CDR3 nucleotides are TGTGCCAGCAGCTGGGGGGGCTTGTCCACTGAAGCTTTCTTT. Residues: CASSWGGLSTEAFF.

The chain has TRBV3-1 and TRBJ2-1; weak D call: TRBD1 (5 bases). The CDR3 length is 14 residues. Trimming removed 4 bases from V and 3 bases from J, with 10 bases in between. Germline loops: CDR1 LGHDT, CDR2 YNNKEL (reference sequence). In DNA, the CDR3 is TGTGCCAGCAGCCTATCCAGGGTCTACAATGAGCAGTTCTTC. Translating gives CASSLSRVYNEQFF.

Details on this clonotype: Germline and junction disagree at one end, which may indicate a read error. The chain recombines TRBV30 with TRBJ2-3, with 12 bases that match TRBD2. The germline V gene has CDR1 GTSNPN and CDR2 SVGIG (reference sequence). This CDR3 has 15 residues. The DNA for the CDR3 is TGCACGTGGGCTAGCGGGAGGGCGGCCGCAGATACGCAGTATTTT. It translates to CTWASGRAAADTQYF.

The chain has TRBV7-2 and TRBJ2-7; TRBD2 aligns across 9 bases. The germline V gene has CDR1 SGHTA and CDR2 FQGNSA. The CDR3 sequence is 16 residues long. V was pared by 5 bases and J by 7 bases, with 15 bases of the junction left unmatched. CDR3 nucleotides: TGTGCCAGCAGCAAAACGTCTAGCGGGATTCTACGGGAGCAGTACTTC. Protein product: CASSKTSSGILREQYF. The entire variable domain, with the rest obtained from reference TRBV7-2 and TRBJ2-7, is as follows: GAGVSQSPSNKVTEKGKDVELRCDPISGHTALYWYRQSLGQGLEFLIYFQGNSAPDKSGLPSDRFSAERTGGSVSTLTIQRTQQEDSAVYLCASSKTSSGILREQYFGPGTRLTVT.

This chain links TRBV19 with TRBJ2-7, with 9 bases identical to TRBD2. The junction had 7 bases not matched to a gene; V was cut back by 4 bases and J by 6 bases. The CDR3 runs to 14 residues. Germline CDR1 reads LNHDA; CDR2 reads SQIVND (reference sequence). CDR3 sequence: CASSSAGGPLEQYF. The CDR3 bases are TGTGCCAGTAGTAGCGCGGGAGGGCCTCTCGAGCAGTACTTC.

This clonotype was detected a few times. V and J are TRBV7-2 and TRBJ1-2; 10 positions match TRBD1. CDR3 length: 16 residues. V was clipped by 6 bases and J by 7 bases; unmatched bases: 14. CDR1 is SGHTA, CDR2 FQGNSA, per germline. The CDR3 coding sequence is TGTGCCAGCAGGGTTACCGGGACAGGGGTCGTGGGTGGCTACACCTTC. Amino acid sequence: CASRVTGTGVVGGYTF.

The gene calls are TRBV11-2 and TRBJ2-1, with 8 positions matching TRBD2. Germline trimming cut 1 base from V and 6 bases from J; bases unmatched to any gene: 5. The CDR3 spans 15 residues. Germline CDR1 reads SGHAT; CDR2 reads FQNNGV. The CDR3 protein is CASSLAGGLSNEQFF. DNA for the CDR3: TGTGCCAGCAGCTTAGCGGGAGGGCTTAGCAATGAGCAGTTCTTC.

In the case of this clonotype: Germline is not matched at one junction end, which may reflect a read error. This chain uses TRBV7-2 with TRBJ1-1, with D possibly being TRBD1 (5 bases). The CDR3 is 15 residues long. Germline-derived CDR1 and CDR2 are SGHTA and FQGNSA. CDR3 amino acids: CGSRPLGGSGTEAFF. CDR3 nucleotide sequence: TGTGGCAGCAGGCCTCTGGGGGGTTCCGGCACTGAAGCTTTCTTT.

CDR3 DNA sequence: TGTGCCAGCAGTTTAGCTGAACAGTGGCCCAAAGAGACCCAGTACTTC. Translated, it gives CASSLAEQWPKETQYF. The chain links TRBV28 to TRBJ2-5; D gene unclear. CDR3 size: 16 residues. Germline V gives CDR1 MDHEN, CDR2 SYDVKM. Trimming took off 2 bases at V and 3 bases at J, with 16 bases between the two ends.

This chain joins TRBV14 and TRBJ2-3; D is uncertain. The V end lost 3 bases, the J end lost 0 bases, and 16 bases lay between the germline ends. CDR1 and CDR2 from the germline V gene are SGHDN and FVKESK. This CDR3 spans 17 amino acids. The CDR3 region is CASSHTPWRSSTDTQYF. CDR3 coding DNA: TGTGCCAGCAGCCATACCCCCTGGCGGTCTAGCACAGATACGCAGTATTTT. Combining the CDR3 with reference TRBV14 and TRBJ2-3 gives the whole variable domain EAGVTQFPSHSVIEKGQTVTLRCDPISGHDNLYWYRRVMGKEIKFLLHFVKESKQDESGMPNNRFLAERTGGTYSTLKVQPAELEDSGVYFCASSHTPWRSSTDTQYFGPGTRLTVL.

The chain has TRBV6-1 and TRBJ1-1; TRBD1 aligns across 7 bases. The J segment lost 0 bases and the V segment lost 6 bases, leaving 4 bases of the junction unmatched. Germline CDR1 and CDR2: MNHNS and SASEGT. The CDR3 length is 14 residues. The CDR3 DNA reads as TGTGCCAGCAGGTCTGACAGGGTGAACACTGAAGCTTTCTTT. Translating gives CASRSDRVNTEAFF.

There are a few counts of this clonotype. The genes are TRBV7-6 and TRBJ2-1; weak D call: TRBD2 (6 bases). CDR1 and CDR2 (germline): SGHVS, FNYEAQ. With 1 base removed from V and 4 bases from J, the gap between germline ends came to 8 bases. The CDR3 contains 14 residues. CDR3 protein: CASSLEEGYNEQFF. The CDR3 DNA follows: TGTGCCAGCAGCTTAGAGGAGGGGTACAATGAGCAGTTCTTC.

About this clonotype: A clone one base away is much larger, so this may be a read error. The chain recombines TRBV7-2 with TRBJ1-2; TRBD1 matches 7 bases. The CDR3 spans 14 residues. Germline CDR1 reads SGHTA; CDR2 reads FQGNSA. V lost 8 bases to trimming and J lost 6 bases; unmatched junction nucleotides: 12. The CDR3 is CTSGYPDRAHGYTF. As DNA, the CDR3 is TGTACCAGCGGGTACCCAGACAGGGCCCATGGCTACACCTTC.

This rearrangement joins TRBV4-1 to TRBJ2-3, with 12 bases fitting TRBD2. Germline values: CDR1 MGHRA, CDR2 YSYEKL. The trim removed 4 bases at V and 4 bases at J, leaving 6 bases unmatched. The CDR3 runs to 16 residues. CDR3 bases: TGCGCCAGCAGCCCAGCACTAGCGGGAGGACCAGATACGCAGTATTTT. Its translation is CASSPALAGGPDTQYF.

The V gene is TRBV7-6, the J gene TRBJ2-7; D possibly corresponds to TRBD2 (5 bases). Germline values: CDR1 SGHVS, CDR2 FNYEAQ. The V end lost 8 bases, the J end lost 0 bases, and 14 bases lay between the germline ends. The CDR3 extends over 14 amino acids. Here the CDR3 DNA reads TGTGCCAGCGTCCCGGGGATGAACTCCTACGAGCAGTACTTC. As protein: CASVPGMNSYEQYF.

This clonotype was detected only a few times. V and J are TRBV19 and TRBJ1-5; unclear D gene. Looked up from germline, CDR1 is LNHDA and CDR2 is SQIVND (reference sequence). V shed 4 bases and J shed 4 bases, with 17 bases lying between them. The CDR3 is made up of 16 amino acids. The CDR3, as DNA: TGTGCCAGTAGTACCCTTTGGGGAGGGCTGAATCAGCCCCAGCATTTT. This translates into CASSTLWGGLNQPQHF.

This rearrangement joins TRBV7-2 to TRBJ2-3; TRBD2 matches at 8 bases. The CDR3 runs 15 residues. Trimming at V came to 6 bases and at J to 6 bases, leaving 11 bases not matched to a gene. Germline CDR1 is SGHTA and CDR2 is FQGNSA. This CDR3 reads CASSLNSGIMDTQYF. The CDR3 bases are TGTGCCAGCAGTTTAAATAGCGGGATTATGGATACGCAGTATTTT.

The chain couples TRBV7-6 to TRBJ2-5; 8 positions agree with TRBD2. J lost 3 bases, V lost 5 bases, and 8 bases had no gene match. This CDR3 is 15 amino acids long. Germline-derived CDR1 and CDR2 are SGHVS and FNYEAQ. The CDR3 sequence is CASSRPGGGEETQYF. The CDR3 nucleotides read TGTGCCAGCAGCCGACCCGGGGGGGGCGAAGAGACCCAGTACTTC.

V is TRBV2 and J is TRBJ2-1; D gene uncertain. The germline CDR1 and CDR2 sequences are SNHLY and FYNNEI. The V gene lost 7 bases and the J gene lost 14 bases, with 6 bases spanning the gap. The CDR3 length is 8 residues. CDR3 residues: CASNLKFF. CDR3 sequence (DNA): TGTGCCAGCAACTTAAAGTTCTTC.

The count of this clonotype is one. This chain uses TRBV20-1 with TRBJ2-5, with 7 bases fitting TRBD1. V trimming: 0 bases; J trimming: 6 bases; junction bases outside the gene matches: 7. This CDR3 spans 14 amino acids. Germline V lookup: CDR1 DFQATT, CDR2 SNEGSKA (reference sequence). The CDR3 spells CSARDSGGYQTQYF. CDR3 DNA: TGCAGTGCTAGAGACTCAGGGGGATATCAGACCCAGTACTTC.

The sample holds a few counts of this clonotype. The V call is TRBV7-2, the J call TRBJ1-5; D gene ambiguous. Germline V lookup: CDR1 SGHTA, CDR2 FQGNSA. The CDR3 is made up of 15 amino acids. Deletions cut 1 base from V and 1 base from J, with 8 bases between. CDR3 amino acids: CASSLVPGSNQPQHF. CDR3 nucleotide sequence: TGTGCCAGCAGCTTAGTGCCCGGGAGCAATCAGCCCCAGCATTTT. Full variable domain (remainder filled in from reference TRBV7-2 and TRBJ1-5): GAGVSQSPSNKVTEKGKDVELRCDPISGHTALYWYRQSLGQGLEFLIYFQGNSAPDKSGLPSDRFSAERTGGSVSTLTIQRTQQEDSAVYLCASSLVPGSNQPQHFGDGTRLSIL.